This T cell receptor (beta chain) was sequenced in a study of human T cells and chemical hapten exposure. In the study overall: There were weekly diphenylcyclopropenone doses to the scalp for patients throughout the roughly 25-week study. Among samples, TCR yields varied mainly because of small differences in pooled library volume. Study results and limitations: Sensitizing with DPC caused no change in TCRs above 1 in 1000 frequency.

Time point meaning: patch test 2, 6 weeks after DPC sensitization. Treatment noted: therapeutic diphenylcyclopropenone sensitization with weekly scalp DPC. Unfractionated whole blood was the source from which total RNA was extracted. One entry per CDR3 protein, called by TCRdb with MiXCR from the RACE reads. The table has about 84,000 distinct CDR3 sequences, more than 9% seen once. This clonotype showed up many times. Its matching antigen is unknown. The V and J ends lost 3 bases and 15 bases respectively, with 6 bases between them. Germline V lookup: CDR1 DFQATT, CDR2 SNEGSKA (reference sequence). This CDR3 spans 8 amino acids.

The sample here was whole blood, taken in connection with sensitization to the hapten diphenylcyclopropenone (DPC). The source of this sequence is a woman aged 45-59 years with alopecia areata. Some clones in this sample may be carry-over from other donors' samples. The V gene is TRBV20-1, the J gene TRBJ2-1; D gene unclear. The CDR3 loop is CSARYGFF. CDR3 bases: TGCAGTGCTAGGTACGGGTTCTTC.